The 4 T cell receptor beta chains below come from one sample, sequenced in a study of shared clonotypes between healthy human individuals. Clones were sequenced by immunoSEQ multiplex PCR, and TCRdb holds only the in-frame ones, with some missing. Of about 2.3 million clones in the sample, 90% to 95% were seen once. Sequenced: naive CD4+ T cells from PBMCs. Noted subset: CD45RA+ positively selected. These receptors were obtained from a man aged 18-30 years in good health. Some clones in this sample may be carry-over from other donors' samples.

The chain has TRBV29-1 and TRBJ2-3; D ambiguous. Trimming removed 6 bases at V and 4 bases at J, with 14 bases between. CDR3 length: 13 amino acids. Germline V gene sequence: CDR1 SQVTM, CDR2 ANQGSEA. The CDR3 DNA sequence: TGCAGCGTACGTCTCCGGGTGGCAGATACGCAGTATTTT. Translation: CSVRLRVADTQYF.

V gene TRBV2 combines with J gene TRBJ2-1, with 16 bases that match TRBD2. This CDR3 has 14 residues. V was clipped by 9 bases and J by 8 bases; unmatched bases: 4. Germline assignment: CDR1 SNHLY and CDR2 FYNNEI. The CDR3 sequence is CASTGLAGGDEQFF. The DNA of the CDR3 is TGTGCCAGTACGGGACTAGCGGGAGGGGATGAGCAGTTCTTC.

The rearrangement joins TRBV2 to TRBJ1-2; tentatively, D is TRBD1 (5 bases). In germline, CDR1 is SNHLY, CDR2 FYNNEI. This CDR3 region has 12 residues. V dropped 9 bases and J dropped 4 bases, with 12 bases sitting between them. The CDR3 reads CARRDDSYGYTF. The DNA of the CDR3 is TGTGCCAGACGAGATGACAGCTATGGCTACACCTTC.

The genes are TRBV7-3 and TRBJ2-3; D is possibly TRBD2 (5 bases). Deletions cut 1 base from V and 3 bases from J, with 14 bases between. The CDR3 runs 16 residues. The germline CDR1 and CDR2 sequences are SGHTA and FQGTGA. The CDR3 here is CASSLMVRAGTDTQYF. The CDR3 region has the DNA TGTGCCAGCAGCTTAATGGTGAGGGCCGGGACAGATACGCAGTATTTT.